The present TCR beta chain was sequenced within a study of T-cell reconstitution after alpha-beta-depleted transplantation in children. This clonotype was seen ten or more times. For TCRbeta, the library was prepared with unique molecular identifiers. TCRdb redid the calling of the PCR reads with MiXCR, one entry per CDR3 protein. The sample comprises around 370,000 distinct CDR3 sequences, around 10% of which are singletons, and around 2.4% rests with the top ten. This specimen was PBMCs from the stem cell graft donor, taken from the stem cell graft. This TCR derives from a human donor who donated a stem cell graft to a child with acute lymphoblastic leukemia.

The DNA of the CDR3 is TGTGCCAGCAGCCGAGCTAGCGGGAGTAGCTACGAGCAGTACTTC. It specifies CASSRASGSSYEQYF. The chain joins TRBV12-3 or TRBV12-4 to TRBJ2-7, with 10 bases lining up with TRBD2. CDR3 length equals 15 residues. V gave up 6 bases and J gave up 3 bases; unmatched junction bases: 8.